Only a few counts were recorded for the clone carrying this T cell receptor beta chain. Measured with immunoSEQ multiplex PCR; TCRdb has only the in-frame clones, and not every one. The sample comprises 63,000 or so clones, roughly nine tenths of which are singletons, and around 5.1% rests with the top ten. These data are taken from a study of control samples from healthy donors and cancer patients. Between the trimmed V and J ends, which lost 5 bases and 2 bases, there was a span of 7 bases. Germline V gives CDR1 MDHEN, CDR2 SYDVKM. This CDR3 comprises 13 residues. This TCR derives from a man in his sixties with colorectal cancer. The V call is TRBV28, the J call TRBJ1-5; D is undetermined. Sequencing input: PBMCs. CDR3 in amino acids: CASSNYGNQPQHF. The CDR3 coding sequence is TGTGCCAGCAGTAATTACGGCAATCAGCCCCAGCATTTT.